These 28 T cell receptor beta chains share one sample of origin, sequenced in a study of blood T cell repertoires in COVID-19. Using immunoSEQ multiplex PCR, the repertoire was profiled, and TCRdb retains in-frame clones only, with some absent. This sample has 100,000 to 150,000 clones; about 83% occur once, and the top ten carry about 12%. The material sequenced was peripheral blood. These receptors all stem from a man aged 55 to 69 with acute or convalescent COVID-19.

This chain connects TRBV11-2 to TRBJ2-7; possible D gene TRBD1, 5 bases. The CDR3 extends over 14 amino acids. V was cut by 1 base and J by 2 bases, with 9 bases left in between. CDR1 is SGHAT, CDR2 FQNNGV, per germline. CDR3 region: CASSLVHRPYEQYF. The CDR3 DNA reads as TGTGCCAGCAGCTTAGTCCACAGGCCCTACGAGCAGTACTTC. Supplemented by reference TRBV11-2 and TRBJ2-7, the full variable domain reads EAGVAQSPRYKIIEKRQSVAFWCNPISGHATLYWYQQILGQGPKLLIQFQNNGVVDDSQLPKDRFSAERLKGVDSTLKIQPAKLEDSAVYLCASSLVHRPYEQYFGPGTRLTVT.

The V gene is TRBV4-1, the J gene TRBJ1-5; 7 bases are shared with TRBD1. Per the germline V gene, CDR1 is MGHRA and CDR2 is YSYEKL. This CDR3 contains 15 residues. Unmatched junction bases numbered 3, after V lost 4 bases and J lost 0 bases. This CDR3 reads CASSLQGTSNQPQHF. The CDR3 DNA reads as TGCGCCAGCAGCCTACAGGGGACTAGCAATCAGCCCCAGCATTTT.

This rearrangement joins TRBV4-1 to TRBJ1-2; D remains ambiguous. Germline CDR1 reads MGHRA; CDR2 reads YSYEKL. V was clipped by 0 bases and J by 2 bases, with 7 bases between them. The CDR3 loop spans 14 amino acids. This CDR3 is CASSQDWANYGYTF. CDR3 DNA: TGCGCCAGCAGCCAAGATTGGGCCAACTATGGCTACACCTTC.

Only a few counts were recorded for this clone. The chain links TRBV6-5 to TRBJ1-5, with D maybe TRBD1 (5 bases). The CDR3 consists of 15 residues. The V gene lost 8 bases and the J gene lost 4 bases, with 18 bases spanning the gap. The germline V gene encodes CDR1 MNHEY and CDR2 SVGAGI. The CDR3 protein is CASRRGGAQNQPQHF. The DNA of the CDR3 is TGTGCCAGCCGGCGCGGAGGGGCGCAGAATCAGCCCCAGCATTTT.

V usage is TRBV3-1 (or the pseudogene TRBV3-2) and J usage is TRBJ1-6; D is ambiguous. Trimming removed 4 bases from V and 7 bases from J, with 11 bases in between. This CDR3 has 14 residues. CDR1 is LGHDT and CDR2 is YNNKEL in the germline V gene (reference sequence). The CDR3 loop reads CASSPPGSNSPLHF. The CDR3 coding sequence is TGTGCCAGCAGCCCCCCCGGGTCCAATTCACCCCTCCACTTT.

V and J are TRBV6-5 and TRBJ1-6; D is uncertain. Trimming pared 6 bases from V and 5 bases from J, leaving 14 bases between. The length of the CDR3 is 15 residues. CDR1 is MNHEY and CDR2 is SVGAGI in the germline V gene. CDR3 protein: CASSAQSVNNSPLHF. The CDR3, as DNA: TGTGCCAGCAGCGCCCAAAGCGTCAATAATTCACCCCTCCACTTT.

V usage is TRBV5-4 and J usage is TRBJ1-1, with TRBD1 matching 7 bases. The CDR3 has 15 amino acids. CDR1 is SGHNT, CDR2 YYREEE, per germline (reference sequence). V shed 2 bases and J 0 bases; nucleotides not matched to a gene: 4. The CDR3 protein is CASSLPQGMNTEAFF. CDR3 nucleotides: TGTGCCAGCAGCTTACCACAGGGGATGAACACTGAAGCTTTCTTT.

J is TRBJ1-2 and V is TRBV19, with D hard to call. V was shortened by 5 bases and J by 5 bases, with 18 bases between the two germline ends. Germline V gene lookup returns CDR1 LNHDA and CDR2 SQIVND (reference sequence). This CDR3 contains 15 residues. As DNA, the CDR3 is TGTGCCAGTAGTCTACGTGGAGGTGGTGGTTATGGCTACACCTTC. The encoded protein is CASSLRGGGGYGYTF.

The rearrangement joins TRBV28 to TRBJ2-5; D possibly corresponds to TRBD2 (5 bases). V lost 5 bases and J lost 5, with 15 bases in between. The CDR3 runs 14 residues. Germline CDR1 and CDR2: MDHEN and SYDVKM. CDR3 DNA: TGTGCCAGCAGTCAGGACTCCCCGGGGGAGACCCAGTACTTC. Translating it yields CASSQDSPGETQYF. Full variable domain (remainder filled in from reference TRBV28 and TRBJ2-5): DVKVTQSSRYLVKRTGEKVFLECVQDMDHENMFWYRQDPGLGLRLIYFSYDVKMKEKGDIPEGYSVSREKKERFSLILESASTNQTSMYLCASSQDSPGETQYFGPGTRLLVL.

The chain combines TRBV28 with TRBJ1-1; a possible D gene is TRBD1 (5 bases). V was shortened by 8 bases and J by 4 bases, with 8 bases between the two germline ends. Germline-derived CDR1 and CDR2 are MDHEN and SYDVKM. This CDR3 has 11 amino acids. CDR3 sequence (DNA): TGTGCCAGCGCAGGGTTCACTGAAGCTTTCTTT. Translated: CASAGFTEAFF.

The V gene is TRBV19, the J gene TRBJ1-5; TRBD1 is a possible D gene (6 bases). V shed 1 base and J shed 6 bases, with 13 bases lying between them. The CDR3 has 15 amino acids. Germline CDR1 is LNHDA and CDR2 is SQIVND (reference sequence). The CDR3 DNA reads TGTGCCAGTAGTATAGTACTACAGGGCGTTCAGCCCCAGCATTTT. It specifies CASSIVLQGVQPQHF.

The chain uses TRBV2 and TRBJ2-7, with unresolved D. The CDR3 is 13 amino acids. V lost 0 bases, J lost 5 bases, and 8 bases lay in between. CDR1 and CDR2 from the germline V gene are SNHLY and FYNNEI. The CDR3 sequence: CASSEASSHEQYF. CDR3 DNA sequence: TGTGCCAGCAGTGAAGCTAGCAGCCACGAGCAGTACTTC.

This clone was seen once. This chain links TRBV12-2 with TRBJ1-1; the table's D call, TRBD1, has no DNA check behind it. TRBV12-2 is a known pseudogene. The CDR3 length is 13 residues. The CDR3 nucleotides are TGTGCAAGTCGCTTAGAGCGGACAGACGAAGCTTTCTTT. Its translation is CASRLERTDEAFF.

V usage is TRBV5-8 and J usage is TRBJ1-6, with D uncertain. This CDR3 spans 14 amino acids. From germline, CDR1 is SGHTS and CDR2 YDEGEE. With 3 bases removed from V and 7 bases from J, the gap between germline ends came to 11 bases. The CDR3 DNA reads as TGTGCCAGCAGCTGGTTAGGCGGGAATTCACCCCTCCACTTT. It encodes CASSWLGGNSPLHF.

The chain links TRBV28 to TRBJ1-2, with 7 bases identical to TRBD1. The CDR3 covers 14 residues. Germline CDR1 MDHEN, CDR2 SYDVKM. Trimming took 2 bases from V and 4 from J; bases not matched to a gene: 4. CDR3 loop: CASSLGDSFYGYTF. The DNA of the CDR3 is TGTGCCAGCAGTTTAGGGGACAGCTTCTATGGCTACACCTTC.

This clone has only a few counts. The rearrangement uses TRBV27 and TRBJ1-2, with TRBD1 matching over 7 bases. In germline, CDR1 is MNHEY, CDR2 SMNVEV (reference sequence). This CDR3 has 14 residues. After removal of 10 bases from V and 7 bases from J, the junction contained 15 bases not matched to a gene. The CDR3 DNA is TGTGCCACCATGAGACAGGGACAGCTTGCTGGCTACACCTTC. Protein: CATMRQGQLAGYTF.

The chain carries TRBV24-1 and TRBJ1-2; 7 nucleotides line up with TRBD1. Trimming took 3 bases from V and 1 from J; bases not matched to a gene: 7. CDR1 is KGHDR, CDR2 SFDVKD, per germline. This CDR3 contains 16 residues. CDR3 amino acids: CATSDPRTGGNYGYTF. DNA of the CDR3: TGTGCCACCAGTGATCCGAGGACAGGAGGTAACTATGGCTACACCTTC.

This chain connects TRBV2 to TRBJ1-6, with 10 nucleotides matching TRBD1. The length of the CDR3 is 15 residues. CDR1 SNHLY and CDR2 FYNNEI come from the germline V gene. The trim removed 4 bases at V and 8 bases at J, leaving 5 bases unmatched. The CDR3 DNA sequence: TGTGCCAGCAGTGCTCGGACAGGGGGGGATTCACCCCTCCACTTT. Its protein is CASSARTGGDSPLHF.

This clone was seen a few times. V is TRBV25-1 and J is TRBJ2-1; no firm D call. Germline values: CDR1 MGHDK, CDR2 SYGVNS. With 2 bases removed from V and 0 bases from J, the gap between germline ends came to 8 bases. The CDR3 runs 15 residues. The CDR3 reads CASSEGGISYNEQFF. CDR3 nucleotide sequence: TGTGCCAGCAGTGAAGGCGGAATCTCCTACAATGAGCAGTTCTTC.

This clone was picked up a small number of times. This sequence joins TRBV5-6 and TRBJ1-1; TRBD1 agrees at 9 bases. Germline V gene lookup returns CDR1 SGHDT and CDR2 YYEEEE. Trimming removed 3 bases from V and 5 bases from J; junction bases left unmatched: 8. The CDR3 has 15 residues. The CDR3 bases are TGTGCCAGCAGCTCAGGGACAGGGAGAATGACTGAAGCTTTCTTT. Its protein product is CASSSGTGRMTEAFF.

This chain uses TRBV3-1 (or the pseudogene TRBV3-2) with TRBJ1-5; TRBD1 aligns across 8 bases. The CDR3 has 16 residues. In germline, CDR1 is LGHDT, CDR2 YNNKEL (reference sequence). After removal of 1 base from V and 5 bases from J, the junction contained 7 bases not matched to a gene. For the CDR3, the DNA is TGTGCCAGCAGCCAAGGGTATGGGACAGGAGATCAGCCCCAGCATTTT. The encoded protein is CASSQGYGTGDQPQHF.

The chain is built from TRBV13 and TRBJ2-7, with 13 bases matching TRBD2. This CDR3 has 16 residues. J lost 4 bases, V lost 5 bases, and 8 bases had no gene match. Germline loops: CDR1 PRHDT, CDR2 FYEKMQ (reference sequence). The CDR3 DNA reads TGTGCCAGCAGCCTTACTAGCGGGAGGGCTTCATACGAGCAGTACTTC. Translation gives CASSLTSGRASYEQYF. Full variable domain (rest looked up from reference TRBV13 and TRBJ2-7): AAGVIQSPRHLIKEKRETATLKCYPIPRHDTVYWYQQGPGQDPQFLISFYEKMQSDKGSIPDRFSAQQFSDYHSELNMSSLELGDSALYFCASSLTSGRASYEQYFGPGTRLTVT.

The V gene is TRBV7-9, the J gene TRBJ2-5; D possibly corresponds to TRBD2 (6 bases). The CDR3 has 15 residues. The ends were cut back, 5 bases at V and 2 bases at J, with 15 bases in the middle. The germline V gene encodes CDR1 SEHNR and CDR2 FQNEAQ (reference sequence). CDR3 sequence reads: CASSARRAPQETQYF. CDR3 sequence (DNA): TGTGCCAGCAGCGCCCGGAGGGCCCCACAAGAGACCCAGTACTTC. The full variable domain, completed using reference TRBV7-9 and TRBJ2-5, is DTGVSQNPRHKITKRGQNVTFRCDPISEHNRLYWYRQTLGQGPEFLTYFQNEAQLEKSRLLSDRFSAERPKGSFSTLEIQRTEQGDSAMYLCASSARRAPQETQYFGPGTRLLVL.

This chain joins TRBV23-1 and TRBJ1-2; a weak D match, TRBD1 (5 bases). TRBV23-1 falls under the ORF class, with uncertain function. CDR3 length: 15 amino acids. Trimming shortened V by 6 bases and J by 2 bases, and 16 bases separated the two germline ends. CDR3 loop: CASRIVGGVNYGYTF. For the CDR3, the DNA is TGCGCCAGCAGGATAGTGGGGGGGGTGAACTATGGCTACACCTTC.

This chain connects TRBV6-5 to TRBJ2-1, with a possible D match to TRBD1 (5 bases). CDR1 and CDR2 from the germline V gene are MNHEY and SVGAGI. This CDR3 has 15 amino acids. V lost 2 bases and J lost 4, with 12 bases in between. Written as DNA, the CDR3 is TGTGCCAGCAGTTACAAGTTACAGGAATACAATGAGCAGTTCTTC. Protein: CASSYKLQEYNEQFF.

V usage is TRBV19 and J usage is TRBJ2-7; 8 bases line up with TRBD1. This CDR3 region has 15 residues. Germline V gene lookup returns CDR1 LNHDA and CDR2 SQIVND (reference sequence). V dropped 3 bases and J dropped 4; count of bases not matched to a gene: 8. The CDR3, as DNA: TGTGCCAGTAGTATTTCGGCAGGGGGCACGTACGAGCAGTACTTC. Protein product: CASSISAGGTYEQYF.

The V and J genes are TRBV4-1 and TRBJ2-7; weak D call: TRBD2 (5 bases). The CDR3 runs to 13 residues. The germline V gene encodes CDR1 MGHRA and CDR2 YSYEKL. The germline V and J ends were trimmed by 3 bases and 5 bases, with 11 bases remaining between them. In DNA, the CDR3 is TGCGCCAGCAGCCAGACTACAGTAGACGAGCAGTACTTC. Translating gives CASSQTTVDEQYF.

The genes are TRBV5-1 and TRBJ2-3; 11 bases are shared with TRBD2. The CDR3 covers 16 residues. V dropped 2 bases and J dropped 2; count of bases not matched to a gene: 4. Per germline, CDR1 SGHRS and CDR2 YFSETQ. Here the CDR3 DNA reads TGCGCCAGCAGCTTCCTGACTAGCGGGAACACAGATACGCAGTATTTT. Translation: CASSFLTSGNTDTQYF.